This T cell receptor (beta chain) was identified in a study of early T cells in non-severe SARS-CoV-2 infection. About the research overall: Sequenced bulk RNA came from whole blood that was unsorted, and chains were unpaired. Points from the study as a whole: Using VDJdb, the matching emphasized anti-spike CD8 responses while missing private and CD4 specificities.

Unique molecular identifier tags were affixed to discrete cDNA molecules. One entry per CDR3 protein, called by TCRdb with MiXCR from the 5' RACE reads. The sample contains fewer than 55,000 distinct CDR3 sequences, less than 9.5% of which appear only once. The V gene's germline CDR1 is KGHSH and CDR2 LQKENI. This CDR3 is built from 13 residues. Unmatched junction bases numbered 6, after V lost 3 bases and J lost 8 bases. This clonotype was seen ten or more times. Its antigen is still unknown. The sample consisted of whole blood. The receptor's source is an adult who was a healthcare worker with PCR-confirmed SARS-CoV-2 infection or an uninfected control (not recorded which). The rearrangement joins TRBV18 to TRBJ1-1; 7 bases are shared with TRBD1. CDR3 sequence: CASSPRGAEEAFF. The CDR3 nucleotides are TGTGCCAGCTCACCCAGGGGGGCTGAGGAAGCTTTCTTT.